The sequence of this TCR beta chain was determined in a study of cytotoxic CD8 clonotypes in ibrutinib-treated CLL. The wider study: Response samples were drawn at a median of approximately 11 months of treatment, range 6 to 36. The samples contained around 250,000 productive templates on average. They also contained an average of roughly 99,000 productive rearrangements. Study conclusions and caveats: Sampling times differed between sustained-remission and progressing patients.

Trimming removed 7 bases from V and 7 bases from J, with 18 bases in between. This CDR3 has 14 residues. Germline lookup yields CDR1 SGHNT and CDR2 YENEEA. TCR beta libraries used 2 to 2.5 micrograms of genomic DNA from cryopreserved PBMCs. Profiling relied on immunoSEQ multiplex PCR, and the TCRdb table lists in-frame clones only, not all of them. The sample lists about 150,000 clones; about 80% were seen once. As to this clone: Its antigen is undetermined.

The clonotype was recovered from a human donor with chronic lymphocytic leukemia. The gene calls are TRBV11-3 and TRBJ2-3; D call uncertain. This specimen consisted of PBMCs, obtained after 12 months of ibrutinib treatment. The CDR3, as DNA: TGTGCCAGCACCCCCCAGGAAGGGATAAATACGCAGTATTTT. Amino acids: CASTPQEGINTQYF.